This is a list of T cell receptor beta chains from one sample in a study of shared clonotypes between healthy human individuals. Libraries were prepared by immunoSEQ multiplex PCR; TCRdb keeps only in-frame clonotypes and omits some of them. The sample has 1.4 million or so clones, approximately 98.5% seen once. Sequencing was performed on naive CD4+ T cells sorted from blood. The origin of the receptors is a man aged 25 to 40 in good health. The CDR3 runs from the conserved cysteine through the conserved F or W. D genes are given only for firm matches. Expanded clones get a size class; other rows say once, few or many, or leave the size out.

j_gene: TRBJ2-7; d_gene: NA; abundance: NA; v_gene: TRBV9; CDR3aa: CASSIGTDSYEQYF; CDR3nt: TGTGCCAGCAGCATCGGGACTGACTCCTACGAGCAGTACTTC
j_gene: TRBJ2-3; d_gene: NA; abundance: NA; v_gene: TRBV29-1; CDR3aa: CSVGGPGLGQYF; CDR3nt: TGCAGCGTGGGGGGACCAGGGTTGGGGCAGTATTTT
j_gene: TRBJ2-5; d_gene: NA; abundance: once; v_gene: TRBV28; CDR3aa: CASSLKGRKETQYF; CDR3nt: TGTGCCAGCAGTCTTAAGGGGAGGAAAGAGACCCAGTACTTC
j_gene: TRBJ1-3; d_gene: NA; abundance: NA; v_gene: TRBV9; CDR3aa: CASSVDLRGDTIYF; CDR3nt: TGTGCCAGCAGCGTAGACCTAAGGGGGGACACCATATATTTT
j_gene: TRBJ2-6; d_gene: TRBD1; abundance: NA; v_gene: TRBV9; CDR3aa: CASSGGQGRIGANVLTF; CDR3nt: TGTGCCAGCAGCGGAGGACAGGGCAGGATTGGGGCCAACGTCCTGACTTTC
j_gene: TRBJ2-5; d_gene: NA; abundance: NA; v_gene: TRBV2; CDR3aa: CASHRPGPRGETQYF; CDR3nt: TGTGCCAGCCACCGACCGGGTCCTAGGGGAGAGACCCAGTACTTC
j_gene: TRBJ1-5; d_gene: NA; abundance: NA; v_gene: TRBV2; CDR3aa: CASSVGTNNQPQHF; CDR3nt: TGTGCCAGCAGTGTAGGGACGAACAATCAGCCCCAGCATTTT
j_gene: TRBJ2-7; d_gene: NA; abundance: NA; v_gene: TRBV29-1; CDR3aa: CSVVGRLSYEQYF; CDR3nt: TGCAGCGTTGTGGGGCGATTATCCTACGAGCAGTACTTC
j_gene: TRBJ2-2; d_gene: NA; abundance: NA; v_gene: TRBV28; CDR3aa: CASSLGGRNTGELFF; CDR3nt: TGTGCCAGCAGTTTAGGGGGTAGGAACACCGGGGAGCTGTTTTTT
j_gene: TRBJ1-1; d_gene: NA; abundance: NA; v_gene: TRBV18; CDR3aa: CASSQGRVSTEAFF; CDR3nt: TGTGCCAGCTCACAAGGCCGGGTGAGCACTGAAGCTTTCTTT
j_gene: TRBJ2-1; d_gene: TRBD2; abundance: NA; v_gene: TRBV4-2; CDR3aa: CASSQGRLNFGPSGKKNEQFF; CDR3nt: TGTGCCAGCAGCCAAGGCCGACTCAACTTTGGGCCTAGCGGGAAAAAGAATGAGCAGTTCTTC
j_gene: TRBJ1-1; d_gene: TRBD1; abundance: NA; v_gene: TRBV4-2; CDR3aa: CASSQDRGTANTEAFF; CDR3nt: TGTGCCAGCAGCCAAGATCGGGGGACAGCGAACACTGAAGCTTTCTTT
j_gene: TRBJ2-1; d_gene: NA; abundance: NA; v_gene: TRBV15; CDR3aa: CATSRAENEQFF; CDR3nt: TGTGCCACCAGCAGAGCTGAGAATGAGCAGTTCTTC
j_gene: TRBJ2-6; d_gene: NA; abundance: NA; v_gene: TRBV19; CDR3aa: CASSGGLGGANVLTF; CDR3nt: TGTGCCAGTAGCGGCGGTTTAGGTGGGGCCAACGTCCTGACTTTC
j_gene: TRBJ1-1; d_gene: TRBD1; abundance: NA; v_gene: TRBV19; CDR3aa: CASSIYRGLEAFF; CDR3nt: TGTGCCAGTAGTATATACAGGGGTCTTGAAGCTTTCTTT
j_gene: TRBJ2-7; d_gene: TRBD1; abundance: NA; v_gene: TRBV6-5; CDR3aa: CASRLTGGGYEQYF; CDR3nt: TGTGCCAGCAGACTGACAGGGGGCGGCTACGAGCAGTACTTC
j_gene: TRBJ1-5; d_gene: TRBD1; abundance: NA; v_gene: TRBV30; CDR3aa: CAWSVCRGPGCNQPQHF; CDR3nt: TGTGCCTGGAGTGTATGTAGGGGGCCGGGGTGCAATCAGCCCCAGCATTTT
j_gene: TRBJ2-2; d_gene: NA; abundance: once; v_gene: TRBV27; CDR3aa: CASIGTGELFF; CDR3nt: TGTGCCAGCATAGGCACCGGGGAGCTGTTTTTT
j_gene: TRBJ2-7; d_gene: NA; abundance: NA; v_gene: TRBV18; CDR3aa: CASSPVSGSYGYEQYF; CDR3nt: TGTGCCAGCTCACCGGTTTCCGGGAGTTACGGTTACGAGCAGTACTTC
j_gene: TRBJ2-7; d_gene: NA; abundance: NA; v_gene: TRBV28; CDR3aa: CASSLGAAWEQYF; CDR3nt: TGTGCCAGCAGTTTAGGGGCTGCTTGGGAGCAGTACTTC
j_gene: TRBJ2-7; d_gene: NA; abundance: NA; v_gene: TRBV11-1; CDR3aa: CASSLNPSDYEQYF; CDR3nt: TGTGCCAGCAGCTTAAACCCTTCCGACTACGAGCAGTACTTC
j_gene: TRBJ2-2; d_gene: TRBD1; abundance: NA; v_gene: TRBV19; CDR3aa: CASSRTGVTGELFF; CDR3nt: TGTGCCAGTAGCCGGACAGGGGTAACCGGGGAGCTGTTTTTT
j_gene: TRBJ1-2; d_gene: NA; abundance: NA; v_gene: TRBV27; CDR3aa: CASKERINYGYTF; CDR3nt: TGTGCCAGCAAAGAGAGAATCAACTATGGCTACACCTTC
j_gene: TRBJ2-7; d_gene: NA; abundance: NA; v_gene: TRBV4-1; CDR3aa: CASSQEAGYPYEQYF; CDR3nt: TGCGCCAGCAGCCAAGAGGCAGGTTACCCCTACGAGCAGTACTTC
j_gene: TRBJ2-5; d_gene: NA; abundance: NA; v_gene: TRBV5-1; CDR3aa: CASSLTAQETQYF; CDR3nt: TGCGCCAGCAGCTTGACAGCCCAAGAGACCCAGTACTTC
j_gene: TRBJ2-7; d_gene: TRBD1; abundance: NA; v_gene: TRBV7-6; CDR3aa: CASSLGQGRREQYF; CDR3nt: TGTGCCAGCAGCTTAGGACAGGGAAGACGCGAGCAGTACTTC
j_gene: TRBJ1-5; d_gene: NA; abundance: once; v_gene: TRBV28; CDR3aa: CASSPGLPRGAQHF; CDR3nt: TGTGCCAGCAGTCCGGGACTACCTAGGGGAGCCCAGCATTTT
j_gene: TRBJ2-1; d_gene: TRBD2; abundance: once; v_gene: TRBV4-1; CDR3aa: CASSHRLAGGYNEQFF; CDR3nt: TGCGCCAGCAGCCACAGACTAGCGGGAGGGTACAATGAGCAGTTCTTC
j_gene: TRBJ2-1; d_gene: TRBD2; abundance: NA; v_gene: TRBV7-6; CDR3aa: CASSLGLAGVNEQFF; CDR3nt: TGTGCCAGCAGCTTGGGACTAGCGGGAGTTAATGAGCAGTTCTTC
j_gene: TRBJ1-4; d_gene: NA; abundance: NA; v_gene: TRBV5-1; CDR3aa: CASSLEGVREKLFF; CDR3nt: TGCGCCAGCAGCTTGGAAGGGGTTCGGGAAAAACTGTTTTTT
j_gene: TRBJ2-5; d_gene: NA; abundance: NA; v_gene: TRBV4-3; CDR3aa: CASSQDARFQETQYF; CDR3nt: TGCGCCAGCAGCCAAGATGCAAGGTTCCAAGAGACCCAGTACTTC
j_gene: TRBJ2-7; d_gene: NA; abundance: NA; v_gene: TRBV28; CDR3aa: CASRRGFSYEQYF; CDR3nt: TGTGCCAGCAGGAGAGGTTTCTCCTACGAGCAGTACTTC
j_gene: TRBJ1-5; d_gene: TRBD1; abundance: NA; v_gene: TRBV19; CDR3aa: CASSIESGGMGQPQHF; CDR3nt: TGTGCCAGTAGTATAGAGTCAGGGGGCATGGGTCAGCCCCAGCATTTT